The next 15 T cell receptor beta chains were all read from a single sample in a study of regulatory T cells in long-lasting Graves disease. Arm-PCR with iRepertoire HTBI primers amplified the CDR3 regions for these TCR beta libraries. A single record per CDR3 protein comes from TCRdb applying MiXCR to the multiplex PCR reads. Here the sample spans over 350,000 distinct CDR3 sequences, 14% being singletons. Time point in this sample: newly diagnosed GD, antithyroid drugs for less than 3 months. Generation of the TCR library employed RNA extracted from PBMCs. This same sample was also taken into another study, of T cells in Graves' hyperthyroidism and ophthalmopathy.

The sequenced sample was peripheral blood mononuclear cells (PBMCs), obtained at new diagnosis, from a patient treated with antithyroid drugs. All receptors come from a woman aged 45-60 years with Graves disease.

This clonotype has at least ten counts. The gene calls are TRBV30 and TRBJ2-1; D remains ambiguous. CDR1 and CDR2 from the germline V gene are GTSNPN and SVGIG (reference sequence). Trimming took off 4 bases at V and 4 bases at J, with 5 bases between the two ends. The length of the CDR3 is 11 residues. This CDR3 is CAWNMYNEQFF. CDR3 DNA sequence: TGTGCCTGGAATATGTACAATGAGCAGTTCTTC.

There are a few counts of this clonotype. The chain couples TRBV3-1 to TRBJ2-1, with D unclear. Germline lookup yields CDR1 LGHDT and CDR2 YNNKEL (reference sequence). The CDR3 has 15 residues. The ends were cut back, 2 bases at V and 9 bases at J, with 17 bases in the middle. The DNA for the CDR3 is TGTGCCAGCAGCCAAAAAATAGCTGCCTACCTTGAGCAGTTCTTC. Protein sequence: CASSQKIAAYLEQFF.

This clonotype was picked up many times. CDR3 nucleotides: TGTGCCAGCAGATTGAGTCGGGGGCTTAATGAGCAGTTCTTC. Residues: CASRLSRGLNEQFF. The rearrangement joins TRBV27 to TRBJ2-1; D possibly uses TRBD1 or TRBD2 (6 bases each). The CDR3 contains 14 residues. V shed 6 bases and J shed 7 bases, with 16 bases lying between them. CDR1 is MNHEY and CDR2 is SMNVEV in the germline V gene (reference sequence).

This clonotype has only a few counts. A single base separates this from a much larger clone, so it may be a read error. This CDR3 is missing its conserved last phenylalanine or tryptophan, likely due to a read error. Here the CDR3 DNA reads TGTGCCAGCAGCCTCATTCAGTGGGGCACAGATACGCAGTATTCT. It specifies CASSLIQWGTDTQYS. This rearrangement joins TRBV11-2 to TRBJ2-3; unclear D gene. The CDR3 length is 15 residues. V was trimmed by 5 bases and J by 1 base, leaving 13 bases between them. Germline V gene sequence: CDR1 SGHAT, CDR2 FQNNGV.

In this sample, this clonotype turned up once. This may arise from a read error, as a much more abundant clone is one base away. J is TRBJ2-7 and V is TRBV30; D is unresolved. The germline CDR1 and CDR2 sequences are GTSNPN and SVGIG (reference sequence). This CDR3 has 13 amino acids. The germline V and J ends were trimmed by 2 bases and 7 bases, with 15 bases remaining between them. The CDR3 DNA sequence: TGTGCCTGGAGTAGAACAGCGACCGGTGAGCAGTACTTC. Protein product: CAWSRTATGEQYF.

This clonotype was seen repeatedly, ten times or more. This chain's CDR3 is CASSENPVVISYNEQFF. The CDR3 coding sequence is TGTGCCAGCAGTGAAAATCCGGTGGTGATCTCCTACAATGAGCAGTTCTTC. The rearrangement uses TRBV2 and TRBJ2-1, with no clear D. The V gene lost 2 bases and the J gene lost 0 bases, with 14 bases spanning the gap. This CDR3 has 17 amino acids. Germline values: CDR1 SNHLY, CDR2 FYNNEI.

This chain uses TRBV28 with TRBJ2-7; D is possibly TRBD1 or TRBD2 (5 bases each). The CDR3 length is 15 residues. The V gene's germline CDR1 is MDHEN and CDR2 SYDVKM. As DNA, the CDR3 is TGTAACCGGGGCAGACTTCGAGGTCACTCCTACGAGCAGTACTTC. Amino acids: CNRGRLRGHSYEQYF.

The chain employs TRBV2 and TRBJ2-7, with 8 bases lining up with TRBD2. The V gene end was trimmed by 6 bases and the J gene end by 7 bases; junction bases not matched to a gene: 5. Germline lookup yields CDR1 SNHLY and CDR2 FYNNEI. The CDR3 is 12 amino acids. CDR3 sequence: CASSQREREQYF. The CDR3, as DNA: TGTGCCAGCAGCCAGCGGGAGCGGGAGCAGTACTTC.

The chain uses TRBV27 and TRBJ2-1, with 14 bases aligning to TRBD2. This CDR3 is built from 14 residues. Germline V gene data show CDR1 as MNHEY and CDR2 as SMNVEV (reference sequence). With V trimmed by 5 bases and J by 9 bases, 3 bases remained unmatched. The DNA of the CDR3 is TGTGCCAGCAGTAAGGGACTAGCGGGAGTTGAGCAGTTCTTC. Translation: CASSKGLAGVEQFF.

There are many counts of this clonotype. The rearrangement uses TRBV5-1 and TRBJ1-1, with TRBD1 identical over 12 bases. Trimming at V came to 4 bases and at J to 4 bases, leaving 11 bases not matched to a gene. The germline gives CDR1 SGHRS, CDR2 YFSETQ. The CDR3 has 17 residues. The CDR3 protein is CASSQGGTGGIGTEAFF. In nucleotides, the CDR3 is TGCGCCAGCAGCCAAGGGGGGACAGGGGGCATTGGCACTGAAGCTTTCTTT.

In this sample, this clonotype turned up many times. Written as DNA, the CDR3 is TGTGCCAGCGGGGGTCCTCTGGGGTCCTACGAGCAGTACTTC. Amino acids: CASGGPLGSYEQYF. V gene TRBV12-3 or TRBV12-4 combines with J gene TRBJ2-7; tentatively, D is TRBD1 or TRBD2 (5 bases each). This CDR3 has 14 amino acids. Trimming removed 8 bases from V and 1 base from J, with 15 bases in between.

At least ten counts were recorded for this clonotype. The V and J genes are TRBV5-1 and TRBJ2-2, with D perhaps matching TRBD2 (6 bases). V was clipped by 1 base and J by 4 bases, with 14 bases between them. The CDR3 totals 16 residues. CDR1 is SGHRS and CDR2 is YFSETQ in the germline V gene. CDR3 in amino acids: CASSLLREAGTGELFF. The DNA of the CDR3 is TGCGCCAGCAGCTTGTTGAGGGAGGCCGGCACCGGGGAGCTGTTTTTT. Variable domain in full (rest from reference TRBV5-1 and TRBJ2-2): KAGVTQTPRYLIKTRGQQVTLSCSPISGHRSVSWYQQTPGQGLQFLFEYFSETQRNKGNFPGRFSGRQFSNSRSEMNVSTLELGDSALYLCASSLLREAGTGELFFGEGSRLTVL.

This clonotype occurred many times. V and J are TRBV27 and TRBJ2-5; 9 positions match TRBD2. The ends lost 7 bases at V and 5 bases at J; junction bases unmatched: 11. The CDR3 runs to 15 residues. CDR1 MNHEY and CDR2 SMNVEV come from the germline V gene (reference sequence). CDR3 residues: CASKVLAGAAETQYF. CDR3 in DNA: TGTGCCAGCAAAGTCTTAGCGGGAGCTGCTGAGACCCAGTACTTC.

The table lists this clonotype with many counts. J is TRBJ2-1 and V is TRBV6-5; D gene uncertain. Between the trimmed V and J ends, which lost 2 bases and 2 bases, there was a span of 13 bases. In germline, CDR1 is MNHEY, CDR2 SVGAGI. The CDR3 totals 16 residues. Written as DNA, the CDR3 is TGTGCCAGCAGTTACGCAACCACCGGAGCCTACAATGAGCAGTTCTTC. Protein sequence: CASSYATTGAYNEQFF.

The chain joins TRBV30 to TRBJ1-6; D unresolved. The CDR3 consists of 14 residues. V lost 3 bases to trimming and J lost 1 base, with 7 bases between them. Germline V lookup: CDR1 GTSNPN, CDR2 SVGIG (reference sequence). Written as DNA, the CDR3 is TGTGCCTGGAGCCCCGGGTCCTATAATTCACCCCTCCACTTT. Encoded protein: CAWSPGSYNSPLHF.